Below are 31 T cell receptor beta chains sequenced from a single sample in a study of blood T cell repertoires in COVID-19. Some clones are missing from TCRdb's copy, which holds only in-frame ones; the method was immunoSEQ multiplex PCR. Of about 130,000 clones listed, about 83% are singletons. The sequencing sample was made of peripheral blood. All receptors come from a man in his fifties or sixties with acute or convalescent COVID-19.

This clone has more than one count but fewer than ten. CDR3 sequence (DNA): TGTGCCAGTAGTATTTTGGACAGGGGGCGCGGGCATCAGCCCCAGCATTTT. Translation gives CASSILDRGRGHQPQHF. This sequence joins TRBV19 and TRBJ1-5; 11 bases are shared with TRBD1. The germline V gene has CDR1 LNHDA and CDR2 SQIVND (reference sequence). The CDR3 spans 17 residues. The V segment lost 3 bases and the J segment 5 bases; nucleotides outside the gene matches: 9.

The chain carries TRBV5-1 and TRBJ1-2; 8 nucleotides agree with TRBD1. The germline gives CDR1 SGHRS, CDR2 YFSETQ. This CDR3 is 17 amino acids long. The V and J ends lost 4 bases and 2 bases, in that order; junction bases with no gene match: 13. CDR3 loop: CASSTQGAQVTNYGYTF. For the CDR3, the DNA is TGCGCCAGCAGCACTCAGGGGGCGCAGGTAACGAACTATGGCTACACCTTC.

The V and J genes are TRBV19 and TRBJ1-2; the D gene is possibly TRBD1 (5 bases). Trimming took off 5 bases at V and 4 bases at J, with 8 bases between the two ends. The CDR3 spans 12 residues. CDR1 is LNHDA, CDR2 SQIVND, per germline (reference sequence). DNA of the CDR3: TGTGCCAGTAGTCGGGGGACCTATGGCTACACCTTC. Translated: CASSRGTYGYTF.

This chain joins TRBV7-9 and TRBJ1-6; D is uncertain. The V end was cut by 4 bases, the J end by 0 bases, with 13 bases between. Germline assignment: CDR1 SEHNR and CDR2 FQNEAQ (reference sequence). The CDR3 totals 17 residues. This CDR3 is CASSSALQSSYNSPLHF. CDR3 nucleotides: TGTGCCAGCAGCTCCGCCTTACAAAGCTCCTATAATTCACCCCTCCACTTT.

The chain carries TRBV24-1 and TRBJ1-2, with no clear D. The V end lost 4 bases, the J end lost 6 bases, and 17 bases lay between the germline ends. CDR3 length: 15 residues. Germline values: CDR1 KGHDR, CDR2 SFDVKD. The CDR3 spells CATSDPAKRWDGYTF. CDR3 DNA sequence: TGTGCCACCAGTGACCCAGCTAAGAGGTGGGATGGCTACACCTTC.

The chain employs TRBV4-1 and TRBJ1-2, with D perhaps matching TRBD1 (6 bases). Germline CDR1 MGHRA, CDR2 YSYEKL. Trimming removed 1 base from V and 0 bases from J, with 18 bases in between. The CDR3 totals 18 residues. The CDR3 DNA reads TGCGCCAGCAGCCAAGTGGATCTAGGGACAAACTCTAACTATGGCTACACCTTC. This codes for CASSQVDLGTNSNYGYTF.

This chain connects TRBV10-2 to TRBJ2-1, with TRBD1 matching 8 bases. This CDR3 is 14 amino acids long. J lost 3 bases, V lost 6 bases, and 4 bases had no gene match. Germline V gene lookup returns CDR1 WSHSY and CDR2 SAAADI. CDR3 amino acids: CASSRTGIYNEQFF. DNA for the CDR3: TGCGCCAGCAGCCGGACAGGGATCTACAATGAGCAGTTCTTC.

Here the CDR3 DNA reads TGTGCCAGCAGCCGCTTACAGGGGGCCACTGAAGCTTTCTTT. Translation: CASSRLQGATEAFF. The chain uses TRBV3-1 (or the pseudogene TRBV3-2) and TRBJ1-1; 9 nucleotides match TRBD1. Germline CDR1 LGHDT, CDR2 YNNKEL (reference sequence). V trimming: 4 bases; J trimming: 4 bases; junction bases outside the gene matches: 4. The CDR3 sequence is 14 residues long.

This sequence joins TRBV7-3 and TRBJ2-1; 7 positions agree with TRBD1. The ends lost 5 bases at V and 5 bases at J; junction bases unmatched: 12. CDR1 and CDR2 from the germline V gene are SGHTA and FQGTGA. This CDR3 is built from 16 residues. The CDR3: CASSHPFGTVNNEQFF. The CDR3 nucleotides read TGTGCCAGCAGCCATCCCTTCGGGACAGTCAACAATGAGCAGTTCTTC.

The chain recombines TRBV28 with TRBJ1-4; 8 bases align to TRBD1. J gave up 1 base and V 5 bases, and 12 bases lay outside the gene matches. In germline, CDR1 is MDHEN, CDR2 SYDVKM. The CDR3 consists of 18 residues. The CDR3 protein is CASSLIPTGVLTNEKLFF. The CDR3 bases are TGTGCCAGCAGTCTCATCCCGACAGGGGTTTTAACTAATGAAAAACTGTTTTTT.

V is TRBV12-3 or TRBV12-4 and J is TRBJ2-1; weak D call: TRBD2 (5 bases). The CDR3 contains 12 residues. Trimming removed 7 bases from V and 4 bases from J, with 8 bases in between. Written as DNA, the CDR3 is TGTGCCAGCAAGGGCGGGTACAATGAGCAGTTCTTC. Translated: CASKGGYNEQFF.

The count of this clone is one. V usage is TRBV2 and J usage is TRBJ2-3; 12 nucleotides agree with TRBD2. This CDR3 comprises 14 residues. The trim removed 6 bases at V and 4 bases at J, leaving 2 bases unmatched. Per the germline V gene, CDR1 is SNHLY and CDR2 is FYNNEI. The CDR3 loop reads CASRPSGRADTQYF. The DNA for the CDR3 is TGTGCCAGCAGGCCTAGCGGGAGGGCAGATACGCAGTATTTT.

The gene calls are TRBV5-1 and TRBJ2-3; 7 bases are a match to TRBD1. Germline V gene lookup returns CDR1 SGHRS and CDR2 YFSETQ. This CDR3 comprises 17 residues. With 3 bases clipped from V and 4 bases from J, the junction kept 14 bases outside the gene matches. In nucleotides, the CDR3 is TGCGCCAGCAGCTCGGCCCAGTTCCGACAGGGCTCAGATACGCAGTATTTT. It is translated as CASSSAQFRQGSDTQYF.

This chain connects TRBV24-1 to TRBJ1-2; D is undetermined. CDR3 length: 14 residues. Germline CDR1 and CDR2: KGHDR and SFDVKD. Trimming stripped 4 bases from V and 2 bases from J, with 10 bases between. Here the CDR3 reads CATSEATLNYGYTF. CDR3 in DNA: TGTGCCACCAGTGAGGCGACATTGAACTATGGCTACACCTTC.

The CDR3 DNA sequence: TGTGCCACCAGACCCGACAGCCCCACCGGGGAGCTGTTTTTT. Amino acid sequence: CATRPDSPTGELFF. The V and J genes are TRBV18 and TRBJ2-2, with D possibly TRBD1 on 5 matching bases. Germline V gene lookup returns CDR1 KGHSH and CDR2 LQKENI. This CDR3 region has 14 residues. V lost 10 bases and J lost 4, with 16 bases in between.

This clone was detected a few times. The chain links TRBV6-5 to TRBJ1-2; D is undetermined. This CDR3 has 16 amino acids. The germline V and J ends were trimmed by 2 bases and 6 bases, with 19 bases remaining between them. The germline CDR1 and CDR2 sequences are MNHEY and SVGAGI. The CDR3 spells CASSYGWGRGSHGYTF. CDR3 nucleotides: TGTGCCAGCAGTTACGGATGGGGTAGAGGGAGCCATGGCTACACCTTC.

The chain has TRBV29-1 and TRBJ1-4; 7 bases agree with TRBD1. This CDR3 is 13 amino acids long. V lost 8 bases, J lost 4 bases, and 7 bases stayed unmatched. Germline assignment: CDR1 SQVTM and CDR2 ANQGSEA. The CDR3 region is CSTTGDDNEKLFF. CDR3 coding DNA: TGCAGCACTACAGGGGATGATAATGAAAAACTGTTTTTT.

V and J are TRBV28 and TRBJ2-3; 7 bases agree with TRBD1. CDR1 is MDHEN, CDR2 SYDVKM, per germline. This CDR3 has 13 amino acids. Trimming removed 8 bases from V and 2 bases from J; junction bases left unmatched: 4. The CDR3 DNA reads TGTGCCAGCTGGGACAGTGACACAGATACGCAGTATTTT. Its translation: CASWDSDTDTQYF.

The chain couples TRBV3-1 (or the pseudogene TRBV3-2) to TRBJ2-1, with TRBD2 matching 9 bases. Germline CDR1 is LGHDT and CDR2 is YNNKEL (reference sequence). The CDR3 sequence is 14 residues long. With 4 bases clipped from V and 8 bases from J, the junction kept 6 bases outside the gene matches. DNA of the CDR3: TGTGCCAGCAGCCTGAGCGGGGGGTCCGATGAGCAGTTCTTC. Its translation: CASSLSGGSDEQFF.

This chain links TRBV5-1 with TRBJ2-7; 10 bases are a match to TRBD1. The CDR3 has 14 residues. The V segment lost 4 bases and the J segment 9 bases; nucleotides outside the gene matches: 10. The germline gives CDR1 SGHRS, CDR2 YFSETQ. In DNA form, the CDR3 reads TGCGCCAGCAGCACCGGACAGGGGGGTATTGGGCAGTACTTC. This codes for CASSTGQGGIGQYF.

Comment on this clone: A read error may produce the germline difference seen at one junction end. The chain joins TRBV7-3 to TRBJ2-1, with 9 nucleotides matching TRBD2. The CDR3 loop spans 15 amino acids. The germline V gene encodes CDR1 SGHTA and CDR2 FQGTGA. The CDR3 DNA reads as TGTGCCAGCAGCTCCATAGCGGGAGCCTACAATGGGCAGTTCTTC. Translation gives CASSSIAGAYNGQFF.

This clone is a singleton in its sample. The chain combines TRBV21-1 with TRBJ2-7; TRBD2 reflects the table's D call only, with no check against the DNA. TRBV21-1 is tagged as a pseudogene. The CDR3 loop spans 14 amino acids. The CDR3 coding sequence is TGTGCCAGCAGCAAAGTTGCTAGTCGCTACGAGCAGTACTTC. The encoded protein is CASSKVASRYEQYF.

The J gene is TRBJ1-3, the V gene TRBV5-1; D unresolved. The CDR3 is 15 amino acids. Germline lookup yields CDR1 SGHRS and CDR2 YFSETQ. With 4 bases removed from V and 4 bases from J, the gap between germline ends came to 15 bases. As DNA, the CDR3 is TGCGCCAGCAGCCGCACTACCGCTGGAGGAAACACCATATATTTT. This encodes CASSRTTAGGNTIYF.

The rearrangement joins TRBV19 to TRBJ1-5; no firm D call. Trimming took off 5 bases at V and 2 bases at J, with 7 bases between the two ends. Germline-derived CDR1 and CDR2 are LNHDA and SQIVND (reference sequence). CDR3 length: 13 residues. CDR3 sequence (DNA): TGTGCCAGTAGTGGGCATGGCAATCAGCCCCAGCATTTT. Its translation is CASSGHGNQPQHF. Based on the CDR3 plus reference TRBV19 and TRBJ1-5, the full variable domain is DGGITQSPKYLFRKEGQNVTLSCEQNLNHDAMYWYRQDPGQGLRLIYYSQIVNDFQKGDIAEGYSVSREKKESFPLTVTSAQKNPTAFYLCASSGHGNQPQHFGDGTRLSIL.

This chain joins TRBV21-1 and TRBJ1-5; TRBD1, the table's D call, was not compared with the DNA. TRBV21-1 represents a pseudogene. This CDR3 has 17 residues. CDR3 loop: CASSKLLGQGSNQPQHF. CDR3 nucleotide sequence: TGTGCCAGCAGCAAATTATTGGGACAGGGAAGCAATCAGCCCCAGCATTTT.

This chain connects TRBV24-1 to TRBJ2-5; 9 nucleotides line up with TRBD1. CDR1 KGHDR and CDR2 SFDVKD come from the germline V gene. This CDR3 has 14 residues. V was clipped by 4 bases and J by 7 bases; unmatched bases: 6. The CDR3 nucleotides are TGTGCCACCAGTGACCGGACAGGGGTGGCGACCCAGTACTTC. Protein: CATSDRTGVATQYF.

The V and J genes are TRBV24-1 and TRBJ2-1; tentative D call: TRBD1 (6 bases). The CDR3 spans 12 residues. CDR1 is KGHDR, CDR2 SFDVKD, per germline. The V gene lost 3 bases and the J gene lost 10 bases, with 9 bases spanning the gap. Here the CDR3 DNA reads TGTGCCACCAGTGATCCTGGACAGGAGCAGTTCTTC. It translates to CATSDPGQEQFF.

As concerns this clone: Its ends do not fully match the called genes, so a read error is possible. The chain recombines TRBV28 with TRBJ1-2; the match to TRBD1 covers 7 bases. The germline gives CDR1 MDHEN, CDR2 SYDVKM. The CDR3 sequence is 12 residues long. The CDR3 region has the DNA TGTGCCAGCAGCCTACAGACAGGGTACCCTTTATTC. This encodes CASSLQTGYPLF.

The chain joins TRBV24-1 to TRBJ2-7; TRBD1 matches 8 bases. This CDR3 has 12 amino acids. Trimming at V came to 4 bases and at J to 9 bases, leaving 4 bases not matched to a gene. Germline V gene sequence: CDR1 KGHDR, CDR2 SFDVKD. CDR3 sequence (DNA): TGTGCCACCAGTGAAGGGGGGACAGGGCAGTACTTC. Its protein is CATSEGGTGQYF.

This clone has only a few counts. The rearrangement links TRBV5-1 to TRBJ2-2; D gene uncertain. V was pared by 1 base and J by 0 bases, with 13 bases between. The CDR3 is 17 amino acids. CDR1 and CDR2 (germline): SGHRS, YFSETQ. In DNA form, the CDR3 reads TGCGCCAGCAGCTTGCCCCTACAGAGCACGAACACCGGGGAGCTGTTTTTT. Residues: CASSLPLQSTNTGELFF.

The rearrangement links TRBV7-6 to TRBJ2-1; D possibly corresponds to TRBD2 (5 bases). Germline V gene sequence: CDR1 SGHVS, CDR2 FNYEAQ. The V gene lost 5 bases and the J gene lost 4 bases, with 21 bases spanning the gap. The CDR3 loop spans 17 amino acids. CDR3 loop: CASSPRALAGKYNEQFF. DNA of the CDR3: TGTGCCAGCAGCCCGCGGGCGTTGGCAGGAAAATACAATGAGCAGTTCTTC.